Listed below are T cell receptor beta chains from one sample, sequenced in a study of technical replicates of blood from several donors. The table came from immunoSEQ multiplex PCR; TCRdb's copy has only in-frame clones and leaves some out. The table shows almost 85,000 clones, with approximately 97% occurring only once. The sample taken for sequencing was T cells isolated from PBMCs. The receptors were sampled from a human donor in good health. Each CDR3 is given with its conserved first and last residue. The D gene is left open where the match is weak. Rows give clone size only sometimes, using once, few, many, or a class for an expanded clone.

>15|TRBV7-2|TRBD2|NA|TRBJ2-2
CASSFLRGSLGELFF
TGTGCCAGCAGCTTTTTGCGGGGGTCCCTTGGGGAGCTGTTTTTT
>17|TRBV4-1|NA|NA|TRBJ1-1
CASSQGSFDRLNTEAFF
TGCGCCAGCAGCCAAGGTAGTTTCGACAGGCTGAACACTGAAGCTTTCTTT
>15|TRBV30|TRBD1|NA|TRBJ1-6
CAWSPLLTGISPLHF
TGTGCCTGGAGTCCACTATTGACAGGGATTTCACCCCTCCACTTT
>15|TRBV27|TRBD2|NA|TRBJ2-3
CASSFGTSVTDTQYF
TGTGCCAGCAGTTTTGGGACTAGCGTCACAGATACGCAGTATTTT
>16|TRBV15|TRBD1|NA|TRBJ2-7
CATSRDSGTGTYEQYF
TGTGCCACCAGCAGAGACTCGGGGACAGGGACCTACGAGCAGTACTTC
>15|TRBV6-1|TRBD1|NA|TRBJ2-3
CASRGGQGATDTQYF
TGTGCCAGCAGGGGGGGACAGGGGGCCACAGATACGCAGTATTTT
>14|TRBV4-1|NA|NA|TRBJ1-5
CASSQVSGDQPQHF
TGCGCCAGCAGCCAAGTATCCGGGGATCAGCCCCAGCATTTT
>17|TRBV4-1|TRBD1|NA|TRBJ1-6
CASGTGIVRRNNSPLHF
TGCGCCTCCGGGACAGGGATCGTCAGACGGAATAATTCACCCCTCCACTTT
>14|TRBV2|NA|few|TRBJ2-6
CASRRASGANVLTF
TGTGCCAGCAGGCGGGCGTCTGGGGCCAACGTCCTGACTTTC
>15|TRBV5-1|TRBD2|NA|TRBJ2-5
CASSLEAGGRETQYF
TGCGCCAGCAGCTTGGAGGCGGGAGGGCGGGAGACCCAGTACTTC
>17|TRBV27|TRBD1|NA|TRBJ2-1
CASSWGQGAGVANEQFF
TGTGCCAGCAGTTGGGGACAGGGGGCGGGTGTGGCCAATGAGCAGTTCTTC
>16|TRBV5-5|NA|NA|TRBJ2-5
CASSFLVGGRGETQYF
TGTGCCAGCAGCTTCTTAGTAGGTGGGAGAGGCGAGACCCAGTACTTC
>15|TRBV7-9|NA|NA|TRBJ2-5
CASSLVVRAQETQYF
TGTGCCAGCAGCTTGGTCGTCAGGGCACAAGAGACCCAGTACTTC
>14|TRBV6-1|NA|NA|TRBJ2-7
CASSGRGASYEQYF
TGTGCCAGCAGTGGCAGGGGCGCCTCCTACGAGCAGTACTTC
>14|TRBV5-1|NA|NA|TRBJ2-7
CASSLATNSYEQYF
TGCGCCAGCAGCTTGGCCACTAACTCCTACGAGCAGTACTTC
>14|TRBV18|NA|NA|TRBJ2-7
CASSVDQGFDEQYF
TGTGCCAGCTCAGTAGACCAGGGTTTCGACGAGCAGTACTTC
>12|TRBV6-1|NA|NA|TRBJ2-7
CALRQDSYEQYF
TGTGCCTTGAGACAGGATTCCTACGAGCAGTACTTC
>18|TRBV11-2|NA|NA|TRBJ2-3
CASSLVINPNRLLNTQYF
TGTGCCAGCAGCTTAGTGATTAACCCCAATCGACTACTAAATACGCAGTATTTT
>19|TRBV7-8|NA|NA|TRBJ2-7
CASSFDRRYTQQSSYEQYF
TGTGCCAGCAGCTTCGACAGGCGGTACACCCAGCAAAGCTCCTACGAGCAGTACTTC
>14|TRBV6-4|TRBD2|NA|TRBJ2-3
CASSLSGNTDTQYF
TGTGCCAGCAGTCTTAGCGGGAACACAGATACGCAGTATTTT
>14|TRBV5-1|TRBD1|once|TRBJ1-3
CASSGGGEGNTIYF
TGCGCCAGCAGCGGAGGGGGCGAAGGAAACACCATATATTTT
>15|TRBV4-2|NA|once|TRBJ2-1
CASSQDPGSYNEQFF
TGTGCCAGCAGCCAAGATCCCGGCTCCTACAATGAGCAGTTCTTC
>12|TRBV29-1|NA|NA|TRBJ1-3
CSVSQAGNTIYF
TGCAGCGTTTCACAGGCTGGAAACACCATATATTTT
>14|TRBV10-3|TRBD1|NA|TRBJ2-2
CAISETGGTGELFF
TGTGCCATCAGTGAAACAGGGGGCACGGGGGAGCTGTTTTTT
>16|TRBV11-2|TRBD2|NA|TRBJ2-1
CASSSFSGNSYNEQFF
TGTGCCAGCAGCTCCTTTAGCGGGAACTCCTACAATGAGCAGTTCTTC
>13|TRBV2|NA|NA|TRBJ2-1
CASSGFTSFEQFF
TGTGCCAGCAGTGGGTTTACTAGTTTTGAGCAGTTCTTC
>12|TRBV5-6|TRBD1|NA|TRBJ2-7
CASSRQGYEQYF
TGTGCCAGCAGCCGACAGGGATACGAGCAGTACTTC
>16|TRBV18|NA|NA|TRBJ2-1
CASSPLRDLTYNEQFF
TGTGCCAGCTCACCCCTAAGAGATCTTACCTACAATGAGCAGTTCTTC
>14|TRBV29-1|TRBD2|NA|TRBJ2-5
CSAADTSGQETQYF
TGCAGCGCCGCCGATACTAGCGGGCAAGAGACCCAGTACTTC
>15|TRBV6-1|NA|NA|TRBJ1-2
CASSVYAVSNYGYTF
TGTGCCAGCAGTGTTTACGCAGTGTCAAACTATGGCTACACCTTC
>19|TRBV7-6|TRBD1|once|TRBJ2-6
CASSYTTGTGRSGANVLTF
TGTGCCAGCAGCTACACGACAGGGACAGGGCGTTCTGGGGCCAACGTCCTGACTTTC
>16|TRBV6-5|NA|NA|TRBJ1-3
CASSSTGTLSGNTIYF
TGTGCCAGCAGTTCGACAGGAACTCTCTCTGGAAACACCATATATTTT
>14|TRBV7-9|TRBD2|NA|TRBJ2-2
CASSRGGNTGELFF
TGTGCCAGCAGCCGGGGGGGAAATACCGGGGAGCTGTTTTTT
>14|TRBV25-1|NA|NA|TRBJ2-5
CASSELSGQETQYF
TGTGCCAGCAGTGAATTAAGCGGACAAGAGACCCAGTACTTC
>16|TRBV5-1|TRBD1|NA|TRBJ2-3
CASSLVGQGYTDTQYF
TGCGCCAGCAGCTTGGTGGGACAGGGGTACACAGATACGCAGTATTTT
>16|TRBV2|TRBD2|NA|TRBJ2-1
CASSVIAGKSYNEQFF
TGTGCCAGCAGCGTAATAGCGGGAAAATCCTACAATGAGCAGTTCTTC
>16|TRBV5-6|NA|NA|TRBJ1-3
CASSSPDYWAGNTIYF
TGTGCCAGCAGCTCACCGGACTATTGGGCTGGAAACACCATATATTTT
>13|TRBV13|NA|NA|TRBJ1-5
CASSLQGNQPQHF
TGTGCCAGCAGCTTACAGGGCAATCAGCCCCAGCATTTT
>15|TRBV7-8|NA|NA|TRBJ2-7
CASSLGTGYYYEQYF
TGTGCCAGCAGCTTAGGCACCGGATACTACTACGAGCAGTACTTC
>13|TRBV7-7|NA|NA|TRBJ2-1
CASSLGRRDEQFF
TGTGCTAGCAGCTTAGGGAGACGGGATGAGCAGTTCTTC
>15|TRBV5-1|NA|once|TRBJ2-1
CASTPEGSGYNEQFF
TGCGCCAGCACCCCTGAGGGTAGCGGTTACAATGAGCAGTTCTTC
>18|TRBV29-1|TRBD1|NA|TRBJ2-5
CSVEDYGGQGNYQETQYF
TGCAGCGTTGAAGATTATGGGGGACAGGGGAACTACCAAGAGACCCAGTACTTC
>15|TRBV7-2|TRBD1|NA|TRBJ1-1
CASSPKQGQNTEAFF
TGTGCCAGCAGCCCGAAACAGGGGCAGAACACTGAAGCTTTCTTT
>15|TRBV18|NA|NA|TRBJ2-7
CASSPPGTPSYEQYF
TGTGCCAGCTCACCCCCCGGGACTCCCTCCTACGAGCAGTACTTC
>16|TRBV6-6|NA|once|TRBJ1-4
CASSYSGGPLGEKLFF
TGTGCCAGCAGTTACTCGGGGGGGCCTTTGGGTGAAAAACTGTTTTTT
>15|TRBV7-2|TRBD1|NA|TRBJ2-5
CASSLTGQGGETQYF
TGTGCCAGCAGCTTGACCGGACAGGGGGGGGAGACCCAGTACTTC
>17|TRBV4-1|TRBD2|NA|TRBJ2-3
CASSQDRTGTSSDTQYF
TGCGCCAGCAGCCAAGATCGTACCGGGACTAGCTCAGATACGCAGTATTTT